This entry lists 24 T cell receptor beta chains sequenced from one sample in a study of cytomegalovirus exposure and HLA in healthy donors (dated by TCRdb to 2015 to 2018). Library creation used the immunoSEQ multiplex PCR assay. For the multiplex PCR, a mixture combining 60 forward primers for TCR Vbeta segments and 13 reverse primers for TCR Jbeta segments was used. What TCRdb holds here is the immuneACCESS table cut down to in-frame rearrangements. Part of the clones is not present; checked against another copy, under half of the missing clones reflect an unresolved V gene, and the others are unexplained. This sample is represented by 200,000 to 250,000 clones; 65% to 85% of them were singletons. The ten biggest clones cover roughly 0.7% of the sample. The sample comprised PBMCs. The receptors shown here come from a boy aged 2 to 9 in good health and CMV-seronegative.

The DNA of the CDR3 is TGTGCCAGCAGCTTCCCAGGACAGGGCTATGGCTACACCTTC. Its translation is CASSFPGQGYGYTF. The chain couples TRBV6-1 to TRBJ1-2; 8 bases agree with TRBD1. This CDR3 comprises 14 residues. In germline, CDR1 is MNHNS, CDR2 SASEGT. V lost 6 bases and J lost 4; bases outside the gene matches: 7.

The J gene is TRBJ2-2, the V gene TRBV4-1; 7 nucleotides match TRBD2. Germline values: CDR1 MGHRA, CDR2 YSYEKL. The CDR3 spans 15 residues. V was pared by 4 bases and J by 13 bases, with 15 bases of the junction left unmatched. CDR3 amino acids: CASSLQGAGEGGLFF. The DNA of the CDR3 is TGCGCCAGCAGCCTCCAGGGTGCGGGGGAGGGTGGGCTGTTTTTT.

The V gene is TRBV15, the J gene TRBJ1-2, with 7 bases matching TRBD1. This CDR3 has 16 amino acids. V lost 2 bases and J lost 7; bases outside the gene matches: 13. Looked up from germline, CDR1 is LNHNV and CDR2 is YYDKDF (reference sequence). CDR3 loop: CATSRHGEGAAGGYTF. CDR3 bases: TGTGCCACCAGCAGACACGGAGAGGGGGCAGCTGGTGGCTACACCTTC.

V usage is TRBV9 and J usage is TRBJ2-3; 8 bases match TRBD2. The CDR3 spans 14 residues. Germline V lookup: CDR1 SGDLS, CDR2 YYNGEE. The J segment lost 4 bases and the V segment lost 5 bases, leaving 6 bases of the junction unmatched. The DNA of the CDR3 is TGTGCCAGCAGTGGATCGGGACTAGCAGATACGCAGTATTTT. This translates into CASSGSGLADTQYF.

CDR3 sequence reads: CASSGLDTRNTEAFF. CDR3 in DNA: TGTGCCAGCAGCGGTTTAGACACCCGGAACACTGAAGCTTTCTTT. The chain recombines TRBV9 with TRBJ1-1; D unresolved. CDR3 size: 15 residues. Germline CDR1 and CDR2: SGDLS and YYNGEE. The V and J ends lost 3 bases and 1 base respectively, with 13 bases between them.

The V call is TRBV29-1, the J call TRBJ2-7, with D possibly TRBD2 on 5 matching bases. Looked up from germline, CDR1 is SQVTM and CDR2 is ANQGSEA. V dropped 2 bases and J dropped 6 bases, with 8 bases sitting between them. The CDR3 is 11 residues long. As DNA, the CDR3 is TGCAGCGTTGAATGGACTGCCGAGCAGTACTTC. Amino acids: CSVEWTAEQYF.

This chain connects TRBV2 to TRBJ2-5; 9 bases agree with TRBD2. CDR1 and CDR2 (germline): SNHLY, FYNNEI. V lost 5 bases, J lost 4 bases, and 11 bases stayed unmatched. The CDR3 has 16 residues. The CDR3 sequence is CASSLAGGHGRETQYF. The DNA for the CDR3 is TGTGCCAGCAGTCTGGCGGGAGGGCATGGGCGAGAGACCCAGTACTTC.

As for this clone: This sample includes further DNA sequences coding for the same CDR3. The gene calls are TRBV30 and TRBJ2-2; TRBD2 might be the D (5 bases). Trimming stripped 0 bases from V and 5 bases from J, with 7 bases between. The CDR3 is made up of 13 amino acids. CDR1 and CDR2 (germline): GTSNPN, SVGIG (reference sequence). The CDR3 loop reads CAWSVGGTGELFF. The CDR3 bases are TGTGCCTGGAGTGTAGGAGGAACCGGGGAGCTGTTTTTT. Supplemented by reference TRBV30 and TRBJ2-2, the full variable domain reads SQTIHQWPATLVQPVGSPLSLECTVEGTSNPNLYWYRQAAGRGLQLLFYSVGIGQISSEVPQNLSASRPQDRQFILSSKKLLLSDSGFYLCAWSVGGTGELFFGEGSRLTVL.

The V call is TRBV6-1, the J call TRBJ2-5, with D perhaps matching TRBD1 (5 bases). The J call may be in error: the DNA end matches TRBJ2-7 better. The CDR3 totals 12 residues. Germline CDR1 and CDR2: MNHNS and SASEGT. The CDR3 loop is CASGAPTYEQYF. The CDR3 region has the DNA TGTGCCAGCGGGGCACCTACCTACGAGCAGTACTTC.

This clone has only a few counts. Here the CDR3 reads CATSRDGGGADEQFF. The CDR3 coding sequence is TGTGCCACCAGCAGAGACGGCGGGGGGGCTGATGAGCAGTTCTTC. The chain carries TRBV15 and TRBJ2-1; 9 bases line up with TRBD2. The germline V gene has CDR1 LNHNV and CDR2 YYDKDF (reference sequence). J was trimmed by 8 bases and V by 0 bases; bases with no gene match: 5. This CDR3 contains 15 residues.

This clone appeared a single time. V gene TRBV29-1 combines with J gene TRBJ2-5, with D possibly TRBD2 on 5 matching bases. The assigned J gene may be wrong: the sequence end matches TRBJ2-7 better. This CDR3 spans 16 amino acids. Germline CDR1 is SQVTM and CDR2 is ANQGSEA. The DNA for the CDR3 is TGCAGCGTTGAAGGTCCGGGAAGCCACACCGGCTACGAGCAGTACTTC. Its translation is CSVEGPGSHTGYEQYF.

This rearrangement joins TRBV7-9 to TRBJ2-7; D perhaps matches TRBD2 (5 bases). Germline CDR1 and CDR2: SEHNR and FQNEAQ (reference sequence). This CDR3 contains 14 residues. V was cut by 1 base and J by 2 bases, with 9 bases left in between. The CDR3 sequence is CASSLGGVPYEQYF. The CDR3 nucleotides read TGTGCCAGCAGCTTAGGGGGAGTTCCCTACGAGCAGTACTTC.

A remark on this clone: A read error may account for a junction end that differs from germline. This sequence joins TRBV27 and TRBJ1-5; the D gene is possibly TRBD1 (6 bases). The CDR3 contains 15 residues. The germline gives CDR1 MNHEY, CDR2 SMNVEV (reference sequence). CDR3 region: CASSLSYRASQPQHF. CDR3 DNA sequence: TGTGCCAGCAGTCTATCTTACAGGGCCAGTCAGCCCCAGCATTTT.

The chain links TRBV2 to TRBJ2-7; possibly TRBD2 for D (5 bases). Germline V gene data show CDR1 as SNHLY and CDR2 as FYNNEI. CDR3 length: 15 amino acids. Trimming removed 6 bases from V and 2 bases from J, with 17 bases in between. CDR3 protein: CASRGDGRKTYEQYF. The CDR3 nucleotides are TGTGCCAGCAGGGGAGACGGACGGAAAACCTACGAGCAGTACTTC.

J is TRBJ1-2 and V is TRBV25-1, with no clear D. The germline V gene has CDR1 MGHDK and CDR2 SYGVNS. The CDR3 has 16 amino acids. Trimming cost V 6 bases and J 7 bases, with 24 bases left between them. CDR3 sequence reads: CASSPLTGSGSFGYTF. In DNA form, the CDR3 reads TGTGCCAGCAGCCCGCTTACCGGCTCAGGCTCGTTTGGCTACACCTTC.

The V and J genes are TRBV9 and TRBJ2-4; 11 nucleotides align to TRBD1. The CDR3 totals 15 residues. Per germline, CDR1 SGDLS and CDR2 YYNGEE. After removal of 0 bases from V and 8 bases from J, the junction contained 4 bases not matched to a gene. CDR3 sequence reads: CASSVAGTGGDIQYF. The CDR3 DNA reads TGTGCCAGCAGCGTAGCGGGGACAGGGGGGGACATTCAGTACTTC. The full variable domain, completed using reference TRBV9 and TRBJ2-4, is DSGVTQTPKHLITATGQRVTLRCSPRSGDLSVYWYQQSLDQGLQFLIQYYNGEERAKGNILERFSAQQFPDLHSELNLSSLELGDSALYFCASSVAGTGGDIQYFGAGTRLSVL.

The rearrangement uses TRBV5-1 and TRBJ1-2; D remains unclear. The V end lost 0 bases, the J end lost 5 bases, and 11 bases lay between the germline ends. The CDR3 has 14 amino acids. Germline CDR1 is SGHRS and CDR2 is YFSETQ. The CDR3 DNA is TGCGCCAGCAGCTTGGAACGGGGAGTATATGGCTACACCTTC. Its translation: CASSLERGVYGYTF.

The genes are TRBV7-2 and TRBJ2-3; tentatively, D is TRBD2 (5 bases). Deletions cut 5 bases from V and 6 bases from J, with 12 bases between. The CDR3 loop spans 13 amino acids. The V gene's germline CDR1 is SGHTA and CDR2 FQGNSA. Here the CDR3 DNA reads TGTGCCAGCAGCCTGGGCGGGCGCGATACGCAGTATTTT. Translated: CASSLGGRDTQYF. The complete variable domain, with remaining parts taken from reference TRBV7-2 and TRBJ2-3, reads GAGVSQSPSNKVTEKGKDVELRCDPISGHTALYWYRQSLGQGLEFLIYFQGNSAPDKSGLPSDRFSAERTGGSVSTLTIQRTQQEDSAVYLCASSLGGRDTQYFGPGTRLTVL.

J is TRBJ1-6 and V is TRBV7-8; the match to TRBD1 covers 7 bases. From germline, CDR1 is SGHVS and CDR2 FQNEAQ. J lost 6 bases, V lost 5 bases, and 4 bases had no gene match. The CDR3 contains 14 residues. The CDR3 region has the DNA TGTGCCAGCAGCAGGGGACAGATTAATTCACCCCTCCACTTT. Its protein is CASSRGQINSPLHF.

The chain is built from TRBV7-8 and TRBJ1-2; D unresolved. CDR1 and CDR2 (germline): SGHVS, FQNEAQ. This CDR3 spans 16 amino acids. Trimming took 2 bases from V and 1 from J, leaving 14 bases between them. Written as DNA, the CDR3 is TGTGCCAGCAGCTTAACTCAACTTTCTATTAACTATGGCTACACCTTC. Encoded protein: CASSLTQLSINYGYTF.

This clone was detected once. The gene calls are TRBV19 and TRBJ1-2, with 7 nucleotides matching TRBD1. With 5 bases clipped from V and 0 bases from J, the junction kept 6 bases outside the gene matches. This CDR3 is built from 15 residues. The germline gives CDR1 LNHDA, CDR2 SQIVND (reference sequence). The CDR3: CASSAGTATNYGYTF. CDR3 nucleotides: TGTGCCAGTAGTGCAGGGACAGCAACTAACTATGGCTACACCTTC.

This clone showed up just once. The DNA of the CDR3 is TGCGCCAGCAGCTTGCCGGGACAGCAAGAGACCCAGTACTTC. It encodes CASSLPGQQETQYF. The chain combines TRBV5-1 with TRBJ2-5; TRBD1 aligns across 7 bases. Looked up from germline, CDR1 is SGHRS and CDR2 is YFSETQ. With 1 base clipped from V and 2 bases from J, the junction kept 2 bases outside the gene matches. The CDR3 spans 14 residues.

V usage is TRBV11-2 and J usage is TRBJ1-1; D is ambiguous. This CDR3 contains 15 residues. V lost 2 bases, J lost 5 bases, and 15 bases lay in between. Germline V gene data show CDR1 as SGHAT and CDR2 as FQNNGV. CDR3 bases: TGTGCCAGCAGCTTAACGGACCCCGGAGGGACTGAAGCTTTCTTT. Its protein product is CASSLTDPGGTEAFF.

The genes are TRBV7-9 and TRBJ2-1; tentative D call: TRBD1 (8 bases). The CDR3 contains 15 residues. Trimming took 5 bases from V and 2 from J, leaving 13 bases between them. Germline V CDR1 and CDR2: SEHNR, FQNEAQ (reference sequence). The CDR3 nucleotides are TGTGCCAGCAGCCCCACAGGGGGGGCCTACAATGAGCAGTTCTTC. Translating it yields CASSPTGGAYNEQFF. The full variable domain, rest sourced from reference TRBV7-9 and TRBJ2-1, is DTGVSQNPRHKITKRGQNVTFRCDPISEHNRLYWYRQTLGQGPEFLTYFQNEAQLEKSRLLSDRFSAERPKGSFSTLEIQRTEQGDSAMYLCASSPTGGAYNEQFFGPGTRLTVL.